The following is a TCR beta chain sequence with its context. In the study's own analysis: Using reference gene primer amplification, nucleated cell counts were estimated. Some clones are missing from TCRdb's copy, which holds only in-frame ones; the method was immunoSEQ multiplex PCR. V, J and clone size are those of that table, while D and trimming were read from the DNA. This sample has around 230,000 clones, with about 85% found just once. The sample originates from a study of blood T cell repertoires in COVID-19. The sample comprised peripheral blood. This receptor was identified in a woman of 80 years or more with acute or convalescent COVID-19.

The CDR3 sequence is CASSENWGPGGEKLFF. The CDR3 nucleotides are TGTGCCAGCAGTGAAAATTGGGGCCCCGGGGGTGAAAAACTGTTTTTT. The chain uses TRBV25-1 and TRBJ1-4; maybe TRBD1 (5 bases). V lost 2 bases and J lost 7, with 17 bases in between. The CDR3 extends over 16 amino acids. The germline gives CDR1 MGHDK, CDR2 SYGVNS.